The 25 T cell receptor beta chains below were found in one sample sequenced in a study of blood T cell repertoires in COVID-19. Clones were read by immunoSEQ multiplex PCR, and TCRdb kept only the in-frame ones, dropping some. The data show around 290,000 clones, with 80% to 90% seen just once and about an eighth held by the top ten. Sequencing input: peripheral blood. The source of these receptors is a woman aged 70-85 years with COVID-19, enrolled during active disease.

The chain couples TRBV5-1 to TRBJ2-3; a weak D match, TRBD2 (5 bases). This CDR3 comprises 16 residues. Deletions cut 6 bases from V and 2 bases from J, with 19 bases between. CDR1 is SGHRS and CDR2 is YFSETQ in the germline V gene. The CDR3 spells CASTSTGTHPTDTQYF. CDR3 coding DNA: TGCGCCAGCACCTCTACGGGAACCCATCCCACAGATACGCAGTATTTT.

V gene TRBV2 combines with J gene TRBJ2-3, with D possibly matching TRBD2 (7 bases). With 8 bases removed from V and 4 bases from J, the gap between germline ends came to 13 bases. This CDR3 is built from 13 residues. CDR1 and CDR2 from the germline V gene are SNHLY and FYNNEI. DNA for the CDR3: TGTGCCAGCGGCGAGGGGGGGGCAGATACGCAGTATTTT. It codes for CASGEGGADTQYF.

The chain links TRBV12-1 to TRBJ2-1; the table gives TRBD2 as D, unverified against the DNA. TRBV12-1 is flagged as a pseudogene. The CDR3 loop spans 13 amino acids. The CDR3 sequence is CASSPLVIGEQFF. The CDR3 DNA is TGTGCCAGCAGCCCCCTCGTCATCGGGGAACAGTTCTTC.

The rearrangement joins TRBV30 to TRBJ2-3; 14 nucleotides line up with TRBD2. CDR3 length: 20 residues. The germline gives CDR1 GTSNPN, CDR2 SVGIG (reference sequence). With 0 bases clipped from V and 1 base from J, the junction kept 12 bases outside the gene matches. CDR3 nucleotides: TGTGCCTGGAGTGTAATTTGGACTAGCGGGGGGCCACGTGGCACAGATACGCAGTATTTT. Residues: CAWSVIWTSGGPRGTDTQYF.

V gene TRBV10-3 combines with J gene TRBJ1-2, with 7 bases that match TRBD1. V dropped 5 bases and J dropped 8; count of bases not matched to a gene: 5. Germline values: CDR1 ENHRY, CDR2 SYGVKD. This CDR3 spans 12 amino acids. CDR3 loop: CAISYDREGYTF. The CDR3 DNA is TGTGCCATCAGTTACGACAGGGAGGGCTACACCTTC.

The chain has TRBV9 and TRBJ2-2; 10 nucleotides agree with TRBD2. The CDR3 totals 15 residues. Germline V gene lookup returns CDR1 SGDLS and CDR2 YYNGEE. The trim removed 2 bases at V and 7 bases at J, leaving 5 bases unmatched. Written as DNA, the CDR3 is TGTGCCAGCAGCGTTACTAGCGGGGAGGTCGGGGAGCTGTTTTTT. Protein product: CASSVTSGEVGELFF. Filled out from reference TRBV9 and TRBJ2-2, the complete variable domain reads DSGVTQTPKHLITATGQRVTLRCSPRSGDLSVYWYQQSLDQGLQFLIQYYNGEERAKGNILERFSAQQFPDLHSELNLSSLELGDSALYFCASSVTSGEVGELFFGEGSRLTVL.

This clone appeared once. In DNA, the CDR3 is TGTGCCAGCAGCCAACGCCCTCCGGGGACAGGGTCCTACGAGCAGTACTTC. Residues: CASSQRPPGTGSYEQYF. The rearrangement uses TRBV3-1 (or the pseudogene TRBV3-2) and TRBJ2-7, with 9 bases fitting TRBD1. V gave up 2 bases and J gave up 1 base; unmatched junction bases: 9. The V gene's germline CDR1 is LGHDT and CDR2 YNNKEL (reference sequence). The CDR3 is 17 amino acids.

Remarks on this clone: The junction does not match germline at one end; this may be a read error. The genes are TRBV27 and TRBJ1-1; D is unresolved. The CDR3 has 13 residues. The V gene's germline CDR1 is MNHEY and CDR2 SMNVEV (reference sequence). The CDR3 is CASRLLMNTEAFF. CDR3 sequence (DNA): TGTGCCAGCAGGTTATTAATGAACACTGAAGCTTTCTTT.

The V and J genes are TRBV18 and TRBJ1-2, with 7 nucleotides matching TRBD1. The CDR3 is 13 residues long. Losses at the gene ends were 3 bases for V and 4 bases for J; bases not matched to a gene: 2. CDR1 and CDR2 (germline): KGHSH, LQKENI. The CDR3 is CASSPGTVYGYTF. The DNA for the CDR3 is TGTGCCAGCTCACCCGGGACAGTCTATGGCTACACCTTC.

V usage is TRBV10-2 and J usage is TRBJ2-5; 14 bases line up with TRBD2. CDR3 length: 15 amino acids. The trim removed 5 bases at V and 2 bases at J, leaving 1 base unmatched. From germline, CDR1 is WSHSY and CDR2 SAAADI. The CDR3 DNA reads TGCGCCAGCAGTTGGACTAGCGGGGGGCAAGAGACCCAGTACTTC. It yields the protein CASSWTSGGQETQYF.

The V call is TRBV29-1, the J call TRBJ2-7; 7 nucleotides line up with TRBD2. V trimming: 5 bases; J trimming: 2 bases; junction bases outside the gene matches: 9. The CDR3 consists of 14 residues. CDR1 is SQVTM and CDR2 is ANQGSEA in the germline V gene. DNA for the CDR3: TGCAGCGTTTCCCCCGGGGCGGGGGCCTACGAGCAGTACTTC. Its translation is CSVSPGAGAYEQYF.

The rearrangement joins TRBV9 to TRBJ2-5; the match to TRBD2 covers 12 bases. Trimming removed 7 bases from V and 5 bases from J; junction bases left unmatched: 9. The germline CDR1 and CDR2 sequences are SGDLS and YYNGEE. There are 15 residues in the CDR3. This CDR3 is CASSLAGGPWETQYF. The CDR3 nucleotides read TGTGCCAGCTCCCTAGCGGGGGGGCCTTGGGAGACCCAGTACTTC.

Written as DNA, the CDR3 is TGTGCCAGCAAACGACTAGCGGGGGGCACAGATACGCAGTATTTT. This sequence encodes CASKRLAGGTDTQYF. V is TRBV27 and J is TRBJ2-3; 12 nucleotides agree with TRBD2. Germline trimming cut 7 bases from V and 1 base from J; bases unmatched to any gene: 3. CDR1 and CDR2 from the germline V gene are MNHEY and SMNVEV (reference sequence). This CDR3 contains 15 residues.

The chain carries TRBV6-1 and TRBJ2-7, with D possibly matching TRBD1 (8 bases). The V and J ends lost 3 bases and 4 bases respectively, with 16 bases between them. This CDR3 region has 15 residues. CDR1 MNHNS and CDR2 SASEGT come from the germline V gene. The CDR3 DNA is TGTGCCAGCAGTGATACAGGGGGGGCGTCATACGAGCAGTACTTC. Translation gives CASSDTGGASYEQYF.

The chain couples TRBV7-9 to TRBJ2-7, with TRBD1 matching over 7 bases. CDR1 and CDR2 from the germline V gene are SEHNR and FQNEAQ (reference sequence). The CDR3 covers 12 residues. V shed 8 bases, J shed 6 bases, and the junction held 7 bases outside the gene matches. Here the CDR3 DNA reads TGTGCCAGCGAGTGGACAGGCCGCGAGCAGTACTTC. It is translated as CASEWTGREQYF.

This clone was counted a few times. The chain couples TRBV5-4 to TRBJ2-1; TRBD2 aligns across 8 bases. CDR3 length: 16 amino acids. Germline-derived CDR1 and CDR2 are SGHNT and YYREEE (reference sequence). The V segment lost 4 bases and the J segment 6 bases; nucleotides outside the gene matches: 12. CDR3 sequence reads: CASSPGGTRGVNEQFF. The CDR3 DNA sequence: TGTGCCAGCAGCCCGGGAGGGACACGGGGGGTCAATGAGCAGTTCTTC.

This clone appeared a single time. The V and J genes are TRBV24-1 and TRBJ2-2; D possibly corresponds to TRBD2 (6 bases). Germline CDR1 KGHDR, CDR2 SFDVKD. The CDR3 loop spans 14 amino acids. Trimming pared 3 bases from V and 5 bases from J, leaving 9 bases between. The DNA of the CDR3 is TGTGCCACCAGTGATGCTCTAGCGACCGGGGAGCTGTTTTTT. Its translation: CATSDALATGELFF.

This clone was observed once. This sequence joins TRBV7-9 and TRBJ2-3; 8 nucleotides match TRBD2. Germline CDR1 and CDR2: SEHNR and FQNEAQ (reference sequence). CDR3 length: 16 amino acids. The junction had 9 bases not matched to a gene; V was cut back by 5 bases and J by 2 bases. The CDR3 DNA reads TGTGCCAGCAGCCCGGCCGGGACTAGTCTCACAGATACGCAGTATTTT. It specifies CASSPAGTSLTDTQYF.

The chain has TRBV5-8 and TRBJ1-5; D gene ambiguous. The germline V gene encodes CDR1 SGHTS and CDR2 YDEGEE. The CDR3 sequence is 16 residues long. V lost 1 base and J 3 bases, leaving 14 bases between the germline ends. As DNA, the CDR3 is TGTGCCAGCAGCTTGAGCCGGACGGGGATCAATCAGCCCCAGCATTTT. It encodes CASSLSRTGINQPQHF.

The V call is TRBV6-2 or TRBV6-3, the J call TRBJ1-4; TRBD1 matches at 8 bases. Trimming took 6 bases from V and 8 from J; bases not matched to a gene: 5. The length of the CDR3 is 13 residues. From germline, CDR1 is MNHEY and CDR2 SVGEGT. CDR3 sequence: CASSRTGNEKLFF. CDR3 DNA sequence: TGTGCCAGCAGCCGGACAGGGAACGAAAAACTGTTTTTT.

This rearrangement joins TRBV6-5 to TRBJ2-7; the match to TRBD1 covers 7 bases. Trimming at V came to 5 bases and at J to 5 bases, leaving 6 bases not matched to a gene. CDR3 length: 13 amino acids. Germline CDR1 is MNHEY and CDR2 is SVGAGI. CDR3 region: CASSLTGTDEQYF. CDR3 in DNA: TGTGCCAGCAGTCTGACAGGGACCGACGAGCAGTACTTC.

This chain joins TRBV7-3 and TRBJ2-7, with D possibly matching TRBD2 (6 bases). Trimming took off 2 bases at V and 0 bases at J, with 11 bases between the two ends. The V gene's germline CDR1 is SGHTA and CDR2 FQGTGA. This CDR3 region has 15 residues. In nucleotides, the CDR3 is TGTGCCAGCAGCTTATCAGGAGGGAGCTCCTACGAGCAGTACTTC. It yields the protein CASSLSGGSSYEQYF.

This clone has a handful of counts. J is TRBJ1-1 and V is TRBV15; D is undetermined. CDR1 is LNHNV, CDR2 YYDKDF, per germline (reference sequence). V lost 0 bases to trimming and J lost 11 bases, with 13 bases between them. The CDR3 spans 13 residues. CDR3 in amino acids: CATSRDLGSGAFF. CDR3 bases: TGTGCCACCAGCAGAGATCTTGGTTCGGGGGCTTTCTTT.

The chain carries TRBV27 and TRBJ1-6; perhaps TRBD1 as D (6 bases). Trimming took 3 bases from V and 7 from J, leaving 10 bases between them. The CDR3 runs 14 residues. Per the germline V gene, CDR1 is MNHEY and CDR2 is SMNVEV (reference sequence). CDR3 nucleotides: TGTGCCAGCAGTTTTTGGGACAAGAATTCACCCCTCCACTTT. Residues: CASSFWDKNSPLHF.

The sample holds one count of this clone. CDR3 loop: CSVPTGLIGELFF. For the CDR3, the DNA is TGCAGCGTCCCCACAGGGTTAATAGGGGAGCTGTTTTTT. The chain couples TRBV29-1 to TRBJ2-2, with a weak D call TRBD1 (6 bases). Germline V gene sequence: CDR1 SQVTM, CDR2 ANQGSEA. The CDR3 sequence is 13 residues long. The V and J ends lost 6 bases and 8 bases respectively, with 16 bases between them.